The clone carrying this TCR beta chain has just a few counts. TCR beta CDR3 sequences were amplified from RNA transcripts. A set of HTBI primers served as the primers for a first-round RT-PCR of the TCR CDR3. One entry per CDR3 protein results from TCRdb running MiXCR on the multiplex PCR reads. Of some 460,000 distinct CDR3 sequences detected, 15% to 19% appear once; the ten largest clones hold around 14%. This specimen belongs to a study of T cells in Graves' hyperthyroidism and ophthalmopathy. The CDR3 is 14 amino acids. Germline V gene lookup returns CDR1 SGHTA and CDR2 FQGNSA. Unmatched junction bases numbered 8, after V lost 1 base and J lost 14 bases. The hyperthyroidism was newly diagnosed and had lasted under 2 months; the patients were aged 18 to 65. Patients having uncontrolled infection, another autoimmune disease, pregnancy or lactation were not included. Clinical symptoms, serum thyroxine and TRAb, thyroid ultrasound and orbital computed tomography together formed the diagnostic basis. About 10 ml of fresh peripheral blood supplied the PBMCs.

The rearrangement links TRBV7-2 to TRBJ2-1; 10 nucleotides align to TRBD2. Input material: blood. This clonotype originated in a woman in her late teens or twenties with Graves' hyperthyroidism. The CDR3 DNA sequence: TGTGCCAGCAGCTTAGGTGTCAGCGGGGGGGCGAAGTTCTTC. Its protein is CASSLGVSGGAKFF.